Below, 11 T cell receptor beta chains from the same sample are listed, as sequenced in a study of T-cell reconstitution after alpha-beta-depleted transplantation in children. The library targeted TCRbeta and was prepared with unique molecular identifiers. TCRdb passed the PCR reads through MiXCR, listing each CDR3 protein once. The sample records 150,000 to 200,000 distinct CDR3 sequences, about 6.4% being singletons. Sequences were derived from PBMCs from the stem cell graft donor, sampled from the stem cell graft. The source of these receptors is a human donor who donated a stem cell graft to a child with Wiskott-Aldrich syndrome.

This clonotype was counted at least ten times. The V call is TRBV5-1, the J call TRBJ1-1; D uncertain. CDR3 length: 13 amino acids. Trimming removed 2 bases from V and 1 base from J, with 6 bases in between. CDR1 and CDR2 from the germline V gene are SGHRS and YFSETQ. The CDR3 loop is CASSFMANTEAFF. CDR3 nucleotide sequence: TGCGCCAGCAGCTTTATGGCGAACACTGAAGCTTTCTTT.

This clonotype was found many times. The rearrangement joins TRBV12-3 or TRBV12-4 to TRBJ2-1, with 7 bases aligning to TRBD1. This CDR3 region has 13 residues. The V and J ends lost 6 bases and 6 bases, in that order; junction bases with no gene match: 5. For the CDR3, the DNA is TGTGCCAGCAGCCCCAACAGGGGCAATGAGCAGTTCTTC. Translating gives CASSPNRGNEQFF.

The chain combines TRBV7-2 with TRBJ2-1; no clear D gene. V shed 6 bases and J shed 5 bases, with 17 bases lying between them. The length of the CDR3 is 15 residues. Germline CDR1 and CDR2: SGHTA and FQGNSA. The CDR3, as DNA: TGTGCCAGCAGATCGACTCCCGTCTCTCACAATGAGCAGTTCTTC. This encodes CASRSTPVSHNEQFF.

In this sample, this clonotype turned up many times. This chain links TRBV12-3 or TRBV12-4 with TRBJ2-1, with D perhaps given as TRBD1 or TRBD2 (5 bases each). Deletions cut 6 bases from V and 9 bases from J, with 18 bases between. The CDR3 is made up of 14 amino acids. The CDR3 DNA follows: TGTGCCAGCAGCACTCGGGACCCCCGGGGTGAGCAGTTCTTC. The encoded protein is CASSTRDPRGEQFF.

This clonotype was seen more than once but under ten times. CDR3 nucleotides: TGTGCCTGGAGTGGGGCAGGTGGGAGCACAGATACGCAGTATTTT. Amino acid sequence: CAWSGAGGSTDTQYF. This chain uses TRBV30 with TRBJ2-3; D ambiguous. The germline V gene encodes CDR1 GTSNPN and CDR2 SVGIG (reference sequence). Trimming shortened V by 1 base and J by 0 bases, and 11 bases separated the two germline ends. This CDR3 comprises 15 residues.

This clonotype was seen a few times. The CDR3 spells CASSPGRGYNEQYF. In DNA form, the CDR3 reads TGTGCCAGCTCACCGGGCAGGGGTTATAACGAGCAGTACTTC. The gene calls are TRBV18 and TRBJ2-7; the D gene is possibly TRBD1 (6 bases). V lost 3 bases, J lost 5 bases, and 14 bases lay in between. From germline, CDR1 is KGHSH and CDR2 LQKENI. This CDR3 spans 14 amino acids.

This clonotype was counted ten times or more. The gene calls are TRBV4-3 and TRBJ2-6; D gene unclear. Trimming shortened V by 0 bases and J by 0 bases, and 9 bases separated the two germline ends. Looked up from germline, CDR1 is LGHNA and CDR2 is YSLEER. The CDR3 totals 17 residues. The CDR3 here is CASSQDWGPSGANVLTF. CDR3 DNA sequence: TGCGCCAGCAGCCAAGATTGGGGTCCCTCTGGGGCCAACGTCCTGACTTTC.

This clonotype was observed at least ten times. This rearrangement joins TRBV12-3 or TRBV12-4 to TRBJ1-1; D ambiguous. Trimming pared 0 bases from V and 4 bases from J, leaving 6 bases between. This CDR3 comprises 13 residues. The CDR3 region is CASSLAGVTEAFF. The CDR3 bases are TGTGCCAGCAGTTTAGCTGGGGTCACTGAAGCTTTCTTT.

This clonotype occurred many times. The chain is built from TRBV7-2 and TRBJ2-1; TRBD2 aligns across 7 bases. V shed 5 bases, J shed 10 bases, and the junction held 17 bases outside the gene matches. The CDR3 sequence is 16 residues long. The V gene's germline CDR1 is SGHTA and CDR2 FQGNSA. The CDR3 sequence: CASSPRTRPIVAEQFF. In DNA form, the CDR3 reads TGTGCCAGCAGCCCTCGGACTAGACCCATAGTAGCGGAGCAGTTCTTC.

Many counts were recorded for this clonotype. The chain is built from TRBV7-6 and TRBJ1-3; D is undetermined. The germline V gene has CDR1 SGHVS and CDR2 FNYEAQ. The V end lost 2 bases, the J end lost 1 base, and 12 bases lay between the germline ends. The CDR3 sequence is 16 residues long. DNA for the CDR3: TGTGCCAGCAGCTTATCTAACAGCAGATCTGGAAACACCATATATTTT. It translates to CASSLSNSRSGNTIYF.

This clonotype was observed many times. The chain links TRBV6-2 or TRBV6-3 to TRBJ2-1, with D hard to call. CDR3 length: 15 residues. Germline V CDR1 and CDR2: MNHEY, SVGEGT. The germline V and J ends were trimmed by 0 bases and 2 bases, with 8 bases remaining between them. DNA of the CDR3: TGTGCCAGCAGTTACTCGTTGGTAGCCTACAATGAGCAGTTCTTC. Translated: CASSYSLVAYNEQFF.